This TCR beta chain stems from a study of blood T cell repertoires in COVID-19 (dated by TCRdb to the early 2020s). Broadly, across the study: The collaborator samples originated in the United States, Italy and Spain and spanned the acute and convalescent phases of COVID-19. The material from the prospective study consisted of cDNA or gDNA derived from T cells, B-cell-depleted T cells, or PBMCs. Samples were obtained from the ongoing ImmuneRACE study (first 160 participants) and from roughly 1,300 subjects provided by 6 global collaborators. The repertoires were released in a freely available public database meant as a resource for research on the immune response to SARS-CoV-2. A de-identified subject ID, COVID-19 status, age in years and sex were almost always included in the sample metadata. The dataset comprised deeply sampled blood TCRbeta repertoires from subjects exposed to, actively infected with, or recovered from COVID-19. Where HLA class I and class II types were available, the types were taken from metadata supplied by the sample provider, not from assay-based typing.

The immunoSEQ Assay, a bias-controlled multiplex PCR, was used to amplify TCRbeta CDR3 regions from genomic DNA. As for the authors' bioinformatics: The number of nucleated cells in each sample was estimated from the amplification of reference gene primers within the assay. To quantify the absolute abundance of each unique TCRbeta CDR3 rearrangement, sequence reads were collapsed and filtered. Productive Simpson clonality was computed per sample as the square root of Simpson's diversity index over productive rearrangements. Sourced from immuneACCESS, this table was stored by TCRdb with only in-frame sequences that have V and J called. A share of the clones is absent; for the studies checked, an unresolved V gene accounts for under half, and the remainder has no known explanation. Clone size and the V and J calls come from that table; the DNA yielded D and trimming. Within this sample are about 32,000 clones, with 85% to 95% of them counted one time only. About 0.85% of the sample lies in the top ten.

Each collaborating institution followed its own protocols to collect whole blood in K2EDTA tubes. For TCRbeta analysis, collaborators shipped samples as frozen whole blood, isolated PBMCs, or DNA extracted from either of those sample types. Concerning this clone: What this receptor recognizes is not known. No qualities accompany the bases; no much larger clone lies one base away.

Points the paper makes about the study in general: Clinical and demographic metadata were provided uncurated, with the amount varying by source and participant.

The CDR3 contains 14 residues, cysteine and phenylalanine counted. Only the CDR3 DNA is retained, 42 bases long and in frame from the first base. Taken from the germline V gene (reference sequence), the CDR1 and CDR2 loops are LNHDA and SQIVND. V trim: 3 bases; J trim: 5 bases; unmatched bases: 4. Source material: peripheral blood. The receptor was derived from a male donor with active COVID-19. The chain employs TRBV19 and TRBJ1-3; TRBD1 aligns with 7 central bases. In nucleotides, the sequence is TGTGCCAGTAGTATCCGGGACAGCCGAAACACCATATATTTT. This translates into CASSIRDSRNTIYF.